Below, one T cell receptor (beta chain) is given with its context. The antigen is undetermined. Germline and junction disagree at one end, which may indicate a read error. This entry is derived from a study of identical twins. TCRdb reanalysed the 5' RACE reads using MiXCR and keeps one entry per CDR3 protein. This table has 640,000 or so distinct CDR3 sequences, 5.5% to 7.5% appearing once. CDR1 is DFQATT and CDR2 is SNEGSKA in the germline V gene (reference sequence). There are 11 residues in the CDR3. Study findings and constraints: Carriage of fewer insertions was seen in abundant cord blood beta clonotypes, whereas memory repertoires showed none.

The specimen was naive T cells sorted from blood. The V call is TRBV20-1, the J call TRBJ2-4; 8 nucleotides agree with TRBD1. The clonotype originates from a man younger than 35 in good health. For the CDR3, the DNA is TGCAGTGCTAGAGTGTTGGACAGGGCGGGCTTC. This codes for CSARVLDRAGF.